The rows below give T cell receptor beta chains drawn from one sample of a study of cytomegalovirus exposure and HLA in healthy donors. Sequenced by immunoSEQ multiplex PCR; TCRdb stores in-frame clones only, minus some. The sample lists 180,000 or so clones; 80% were seen once. Sequencing was carried out using PBMCs. The receptor source for this set is a woman aged 30 to 39 in good health and CMV-seronegative. CDR3s include the opening cysteine and the closing phenylalanine or tryptophan. D genes are given only for firm matches. The size entry is marked missing in some rows and otherwise reads once, few, many or a size class.

D gene	J gene	clone size	V gene	CDR3 DNA	CDR3 protein
-	TRBJ2-4	-	TRBV18	TGTGCCAGCTCACCACCGTCGGGGGTGGAAAACATTCAGTACTTC	CASSPPSGVENIQYF
TRBD2	TRBJ2-1	-	TRBV15	TGTGCCACCAGCAGGGGGGGACTAGCGGGGGCTTATGGGGATGAGCAGTTCTTC	CATSRGGLAGAYGDEQFF
-	TRBJ2-5	-	TRBV4-3	TGCGCCAGCAGCCCCGGGACAACCACCCAAGAGACCCAGTACTTC	CASSPGTTTQETQYF
TRBD1	TRBJ2-3	-	TRBV19	TGTGCCAGTAGCCTAGGACAGGGGGCGGGAACAGATACGCAGTATTTT	CASSLGQGAGTDTQYF
-	TRBJ1-1	-	TRBV11-2	TGTGCCAGCAGCTTAGATAATGAAGCTTTCTTT	CASSLDNEAFF
-	TRBJ2-6	few	TRBV7-9	TGTGCCAGCAGCTTACAAAACAGGGCCGACTCTGGGGCCAACGTCCTGACTTTC	CASSLQNRADSGANVLTF
-	TRBJ1-6	-	TRBV7-8	TGTGCCAGCAGCCTACCGCGGTGGGGACGTGAGGGGGACGCCGTTTCACCCCTCCACTTT	CASSLPRWGREGDAVSPLHF
-	TRBJ1-2	-	TRBV5-6	TGTGCCAGCAGCATCGGAGATTCCTATGGCTACACCTTC	CASSIGDSYGYTF
TRBD1	TRBJ2-6	-	TRBV5-1	TGCGCCAGCAGCTCAGGGACAGGATACTCTGGGGCCAACGTCCTGACTTTC	CASSSGTGYSGANVLTF
TRBD1	TRBJ1-1	-	TRBV27	TGTGCCAGCAGTCCCGTCCAGGGACAGGGTGTGACTGAAGCTTTCTTT	CASSPVQGQGVTEAFF
TRBD1	TRBJ2-5	-	TRBV5-1	TGCGCCAGCAGCTTGGGTCAGGGGGCCACACAAGAGACCCAGTACTTC	CASSLGQGATQETQYF
TRBD1	TRBJ1-5	-	TRBV4-3	TGCGCCAGCAGCCTCGGGACAGGGGGCCTTGATTATATCAATCAGCCCCAGCATTTT	CASSLGTGGLDYINQPQHF
-	TRBJ1-1	once	TRBV7-8	TGTGCCAGCAGCGGACAGTTGAACACTGAAGCTTTCTTT	CASSGQLNTEAFF
-	TRBJ2-7	-	TRBV7-9	TGTGCCAGCAGCTTATATGGCGGCGGCGAGCAGTACTTC	CASSLYGGGEQYF
TRBD1	TRBJ2-1	-	TRBV10-3	TGTGCCATCAGCGATGACAGGGGGATCAATGAGCAGTTCTTC	CAISDDRGINEQFF
-	TRBJ1-4	-	TRBV29-1	TGCAGCGTCCGGGAAGGGAGTGAAAAACTGTTTTTT	CSVREGSEKLFF
-	TRBJ1-4	-	TRBV5-8	TGTGCCAGCAGCCTAGGGGATCTATCCGGTGAAAAACTGTTTTTT	CASSLGDLSGEKLFF
-	TRBJ2-3	-	TRBV7-3	TGTGCCAGCACCTTTCTAGGGGGGGCCGAAGATACGCAGTATTTT	CASTFLGGAEDTQYF
TRBD1	TRBJ2-1	-	TRBV19	TGTGCCAGTAGCCTGGGACAGGGCGTGTTGTACAATGAGCAGTTCTTC	CASSLGQGVLYNEQFF
-	TRBJ1-3	-	TRBV6-5	TGTGCCAGCAGTAGGAGCCCCTCTGGAAACACCATATATTTT	CASSRSPSGNTIYF
TRBD1	TRBJ2-7	-	TRBV4-1	TGCGCCAGCAGCCAAGAGACAGGGTTTACCTACGAGCAGTACTTC	CASSQETGFTYEQYF
TRBD1	TRBJ1-6	-	TRBV6-6	TGTGCCTCCCAGACCTTTGACAGGGAATTGTCACCCCTCCACTTT	CASQTFDRELSPLHF
TRBD1	TRBJ1-5	once	TRBV7-8	TGTGCCAGCAGCCGAAGGTTACAGGGGGGAAGCAATCAGCCCCAGCATTTT	CASSRRLQGGSNQPQHF
TRBD1	TRBJ2-2	-	TRBV7-9	TGTGCCAGCGCCGGGACAGGGGGTTCGAACACCGGGGAGCTGTTTTTT	CASAGTGGSNTGELFF
TRBD1	TRBJ1-5	-	TRBV27	TGTGCCAGCAGTTTCTCACAGGGGGCAAACCAGCCCCAGCATTTT	CASSFSQGANQPQHF
TRBD1	TRBJ1-2	few	TRBV6-5	TGTGCCAGCAGTTACTCAGGGGGCGACGGTAACTATGGCTACACCTTC	CASSYSGGDGNYGYTF
-	TRBJ2-2	-	TRBV7-9	TGTGCCAGCAGCTCGAATCGGGGGTCCGGGGAGCTGTTTTTT	CASSSNRGSGELFF
TRBD1	TRBJ2-7	once	TRBV6-5	TGTGCCAGCAGTTACCGGACAGGGGCAGACGAGCAGTACTTC	CASSYRTGADEQYF
-	TRBJ2-5	once	TRBV4-2	TGTGCCAGCAGCCCGGTGGGGGGGGACAACCTGGAGACCCAGTACTTC	CASSPVGGDNLETQYF
TRBD2	TRBJ2-5	-	TRBV29-1	TGCAGCGCTTCCCCTCAGGCGGGGGGGCAGTTGGGGACCCAGTACTTC	CSASPQAGGQLGTQYF
-	TRBJ1-2	-	TRBV9	TGTGCCAGCAGCGTAGGAGCAGGGGAAGGCTACACCTTC	CASSVGAGEGYTF
TRBD2	TRBJ2-3	few	TRBV5-1	TGCGCCAGCAGGCCCTTGCTAGCGGGGGGGCTCACAGATACGCAGTATTTT	CASRPLLAGGLTDTQYF
TRBD1	TRBJ2-7	-	TRBV19	TGTGCCAGTAGTATTGCGGGACAGGTCTCCTACGAGCAGTACTTC	CASSIAGQVSYEQYF
-	TRBJ1-1	-	TRBV29-1	TGCAGCGCCGCGGGGACGGTGAACACTGAAGCTTTCTTT	CSAAGTVNTEAFF
TRBD1	TRBJ1-1	few	TRBV6-1	TGTGCCAGCAAGCTGTCAGGGGGCGCTGAAGCTTTCTTT	CASKLSGGAEAFF
-	TRBJ2-6	once	TRBV5-1	TGCGCCAGCAGCTTGGAGCGGCAGAGCGAGGTCTCTGGGGCCAACGTCCTGACTTTC	CASSLERQSEVSGANVLTF
TRBD2	TRBJ2-7	-	TRBV6-1	TGTGCCAGCAGTGAAGCCCCTAGCGGGGGGACGGGGTACGAGCAGTACTTC	CASSEAPSGGTGYEQYF
TRBD1	TRBJ2-2	-	TRBV6-5	TGTGCCAGCAGTTACTTACAGGGGGGCACCGGGGAGCTGTTTTTT	CASSYLQGGTGELFF
TRBD1	TRBJ1-2	-	TRBV6-1	TGTGCCAGCAGTCCGACAGGGGACTATGGCTACACCTTC	CASSPTGDYGYTF
-	TRBJ2-2	-	TRBV7-9	TGTGCCAGCAGATCAACAGGTGACGGGGAGCTGTTTTTT	CASRSTGDGELFF
TRBD1	TRBJ1-2	once	TRBV7-8	TGTGCCAGCAGCCTTTCAGTGACAGGGGGCGAGGGCACCTTC	CASSLSVTGGEGTF
TRBD1	TRBJ2-1	-	TRBV10-1	TGCGCCAGCAGTGAGGGACAGGGATTCAATGAGCAGTTCTTC	CASSEGQGFNEQFF
-	TRBJ2-1	few	TRBV7-3	TGTGCCAGCAGCCAGGGCCCGAGCTCCTACAATGAGCAGTTCTTC	CASSQGPSSYNEQFF
TRBD1	TRBJ1-1	-	TRBV15	TGTGCCACCAGCAGAGACGGACAGGGGTTGAACACTGAAGCTTTCTTT	CATSRDGQGLNTEAFF
TRBD2	TRBJ2-5	-	TRBV2	TGTGCCACTCTAGCGGGGGGGGGTGAGACCCAGTACTTC	CATLAGGGETQYF
-	TRBJ1-1	-	TRBV19	TGTGCCAGTAGTATGATTACGGGGGGGGCCACTGAAGCTTTCTTT	CASSMITGGATEAFF
-	TRBJ1-2	-	TRBV5-5	TGTGCCAGCAGCTTGCAGTCCTTGGGCTACACCTTC	CASSLQSLGYTF
TRBD2	TRBJ2-5	-	TRBV6-1	TGTGCCAGCAGTGAAGTTCGGTCACTAGCGGGGCTCCAAGAGACCCAGTACTTC	CASSEVRSLAGLQETQYF
-	TRBJ2-7	-	TRBV19	TGTGCCAGTAATGGGCGTTCCCCCTACGAGCAGTACTTC	CASNGRSPYEQYF
TRBD2	TRBJ2-1	-	TRBV7-6	TGTGCCAGCAGCCTCCGCGGACTAGCGGGGATATCGCCGGTCTTC	CASSLRGLAGISPVF
-	TRBJ2-1	-	TRBV7-9	TGTGCCAGCAGCTTAGCAACAGTGGGCTCCTACAATGAGCAGTTCTTC	CASSLATVGSYNEQFF
TRBD1	TRBJ1-5	-	TRBV18	TGTGCCAGCTCACAATATTCGGGACAGGGGGCTGATCAGCCCCAGCATTTT	CASSQYSGQGADQPQHF
-	TRBJ1-3	-	TRBV18	TGTGCCAGCTCACCACTGTTGGGGAGCTCTGGAAACACCATATATTTT	CASSPLLGSSGNTIYF
-	TRBJ2-2	few	TRBV7-8	TGTGCCAGCAGCTTAGTTTGGAGGGGCACCGGGGAGCTGTTTTTT	CASSLVWRGTGELFF
TRBD1	TRBJ1-2	few	TRBV13	TGTGCCAGCAGCCGGGGACAGGGAACGGCTAACTATGGCTACACCTTC	CASSRGQGTANYGYTF
TRBD1	TRBJ2-1	-	TRBV27	TGTGCCAGCAGTCCTAGGGGACAGTACAATGAGCAGTTCTTC	CASSPRGQYNEQFF
-	TRBJ1-5	-	TRBV5-6	TGTGCCAGCAGCTTGGCAGTGTGGGGCCGGAATCAGCCCCAGCATTTT	CASSLAVWGRNQPQHF
TRBD1	TRBJ2-7	once	TRBV28	TGTGCCAGCAGTTGGACAGGGGAAATTTACGAGCAGTACTTC	CASSWTGEIYEQYF